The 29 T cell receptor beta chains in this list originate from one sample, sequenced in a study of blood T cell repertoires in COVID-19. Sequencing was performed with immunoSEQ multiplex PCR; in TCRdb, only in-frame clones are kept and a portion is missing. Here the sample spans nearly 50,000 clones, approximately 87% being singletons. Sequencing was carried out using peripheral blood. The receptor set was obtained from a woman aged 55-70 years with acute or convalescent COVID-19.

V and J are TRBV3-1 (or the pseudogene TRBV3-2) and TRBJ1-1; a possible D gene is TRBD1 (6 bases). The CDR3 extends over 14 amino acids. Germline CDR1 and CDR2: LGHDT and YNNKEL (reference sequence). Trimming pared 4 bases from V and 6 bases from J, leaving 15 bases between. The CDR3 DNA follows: TGTGCCAGCAGCCCAAAAGGCAGGGGCGCTGAAGCTTTCTTT. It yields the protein CASSPKGRGAEAFF.

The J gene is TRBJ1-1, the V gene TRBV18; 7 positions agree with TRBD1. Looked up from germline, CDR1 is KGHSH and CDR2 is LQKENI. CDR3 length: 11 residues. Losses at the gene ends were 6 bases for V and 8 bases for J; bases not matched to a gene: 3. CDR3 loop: CASSGTAEAFF. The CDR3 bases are TGTGCCAGCTCGGGGACAGCCGAAGCTTTCTTT. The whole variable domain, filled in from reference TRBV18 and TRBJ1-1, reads NAGVMQNPRHLVRRRGQEARLRCSPMKGHSHVYWYRQLPEEGLKFMVYLQKENIIDESGMPKERFSAEFPKEGPSILRIQQVVRGDSAAYFCASSGTAEAFFGQGTRLTVV.

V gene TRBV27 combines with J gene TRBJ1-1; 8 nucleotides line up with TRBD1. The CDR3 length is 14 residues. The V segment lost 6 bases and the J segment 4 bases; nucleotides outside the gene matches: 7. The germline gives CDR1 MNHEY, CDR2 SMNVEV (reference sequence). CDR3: CASRNRGGSTEAFF. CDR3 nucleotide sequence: TGTGCCAGCAGAAACAGGGGGGGGAGCACTGAAGCTTTCTTT.

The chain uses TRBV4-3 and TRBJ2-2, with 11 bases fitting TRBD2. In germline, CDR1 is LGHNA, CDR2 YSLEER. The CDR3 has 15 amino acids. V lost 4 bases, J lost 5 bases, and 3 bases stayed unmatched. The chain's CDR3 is CASSRGTSGTGELFF. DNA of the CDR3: TGCGCCAGCAGCCGTGGGACTAGCGGAACCGGGGAGCTGTTTTTT.

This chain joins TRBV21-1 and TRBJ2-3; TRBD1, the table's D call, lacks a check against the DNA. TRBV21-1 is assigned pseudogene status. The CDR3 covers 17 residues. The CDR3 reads CASSKVRGQGAADTQYF. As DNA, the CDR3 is TGTGCCAGCAGCAAAGTACGAGGGCAGGGGGCCGCAGATACGCAGTATTTT.

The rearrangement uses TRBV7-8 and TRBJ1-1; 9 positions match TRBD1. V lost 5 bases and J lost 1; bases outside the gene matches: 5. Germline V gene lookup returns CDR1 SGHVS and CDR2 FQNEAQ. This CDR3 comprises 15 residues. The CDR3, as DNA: TGTGCCAGCAGCGTGACAGGGGGTTGGAACACTGAAGCTTTCTTT. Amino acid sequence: CASSVTGGWNTEAFF.

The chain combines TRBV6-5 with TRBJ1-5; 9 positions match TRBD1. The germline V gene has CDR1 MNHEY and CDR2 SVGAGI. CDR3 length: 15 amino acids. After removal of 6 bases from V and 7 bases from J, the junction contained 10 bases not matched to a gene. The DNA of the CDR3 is TGTGCCAGCAGCCGCGGGACAGGGAGAGGACAGCCCCAGCATTTT. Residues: CASSRGTGRGQPQHF.

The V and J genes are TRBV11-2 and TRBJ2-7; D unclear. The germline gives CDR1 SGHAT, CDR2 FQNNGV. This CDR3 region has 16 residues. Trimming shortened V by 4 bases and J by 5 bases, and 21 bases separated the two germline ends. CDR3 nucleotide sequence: TGTGCCAGCAGCTCAGTAGAGGCGGTGCAGCGAGACGAGCAGTACTTC. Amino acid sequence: CASSSVEAVQRDEQYF.

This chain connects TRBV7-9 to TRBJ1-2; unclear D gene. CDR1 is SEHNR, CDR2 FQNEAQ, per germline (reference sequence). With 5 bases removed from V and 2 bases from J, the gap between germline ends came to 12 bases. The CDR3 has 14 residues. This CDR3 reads CASSPLRGNYGYTF. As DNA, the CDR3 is TGTGCCAGCAGCCCTCTCCGAGGGAACTATGGCTACACCTTC.

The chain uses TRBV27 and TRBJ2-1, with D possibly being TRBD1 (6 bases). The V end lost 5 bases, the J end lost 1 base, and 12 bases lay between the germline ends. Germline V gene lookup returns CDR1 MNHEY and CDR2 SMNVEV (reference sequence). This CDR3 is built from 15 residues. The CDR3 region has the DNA TGTGCCAGCAGTCCATTCAGGGGTTCCTACAATGAGCAGTTCTTC. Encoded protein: CASSPFRGSYNEQFF.

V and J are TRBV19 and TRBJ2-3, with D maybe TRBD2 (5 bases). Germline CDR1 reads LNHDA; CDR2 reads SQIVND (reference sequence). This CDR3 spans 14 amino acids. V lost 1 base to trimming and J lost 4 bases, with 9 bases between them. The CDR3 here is CASSIGEGADTQYF. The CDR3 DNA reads TGTGCCAGTAGTATAGGTGAGGGCGCAGATACGCAGTATTTT.

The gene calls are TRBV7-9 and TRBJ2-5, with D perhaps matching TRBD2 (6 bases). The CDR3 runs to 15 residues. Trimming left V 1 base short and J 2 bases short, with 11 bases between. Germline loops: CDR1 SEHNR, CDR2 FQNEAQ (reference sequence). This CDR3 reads CASSLDGGSQETQYF. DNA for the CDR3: TGTGCCAGCAGCTTAGACGGGGGTTCTCAAGAGACCCAGTACTTC. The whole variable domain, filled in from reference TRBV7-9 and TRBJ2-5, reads DTGVSQNPRHKITKRGQNVTFRCDPISEHNRLYWYRQTLGQGPEFLTYFQNEAQLEKSRLLSDRFSAERPKGSFSTLEIQRTEQGDSAMYLCASSLDGGSQETQYFGPGTRLLVL.

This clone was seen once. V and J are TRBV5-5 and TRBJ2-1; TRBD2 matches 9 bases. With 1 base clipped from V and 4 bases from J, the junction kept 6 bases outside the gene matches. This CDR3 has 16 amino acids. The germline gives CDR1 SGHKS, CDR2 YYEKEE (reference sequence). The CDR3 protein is CASSLNRLADYNEQFF. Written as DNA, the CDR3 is TGTGCCAGCAGCTTGAACCGACTAGCGGATTACAATGAGCAGTTCTTC.

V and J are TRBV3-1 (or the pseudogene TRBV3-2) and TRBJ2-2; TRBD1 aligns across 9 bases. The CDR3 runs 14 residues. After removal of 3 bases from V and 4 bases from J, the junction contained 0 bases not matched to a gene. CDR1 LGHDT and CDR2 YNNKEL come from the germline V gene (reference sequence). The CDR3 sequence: CASSQDRGTGELFF. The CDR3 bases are TGTGCCAGCAGCCAGGACAGGGGCACCGGGGAGCTGTTTTTT.

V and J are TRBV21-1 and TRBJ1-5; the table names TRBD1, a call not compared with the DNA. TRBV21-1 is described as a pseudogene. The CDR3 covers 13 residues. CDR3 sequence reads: CASSQWTGQPQHF. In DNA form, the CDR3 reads TGTGCCAGCAGCCAGTGGACAGGTCAGCCCCAGCATTTT.

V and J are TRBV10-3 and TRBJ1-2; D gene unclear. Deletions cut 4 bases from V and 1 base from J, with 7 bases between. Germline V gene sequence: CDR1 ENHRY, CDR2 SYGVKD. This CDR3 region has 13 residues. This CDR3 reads CAISGAGNYGYTF. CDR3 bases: TGTGCCATCAGTGGGGCCGGTAACTATGGCTACACCTTC.

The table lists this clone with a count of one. The CDR3 DNA sequence: TGTGCCAGCAGTTACGCCGGGGCCGGGGAGCTGTTTTTT. Translation gives CASSYAGAGELFF. The chain uses TRBV6-5 and TRBJ2-2; D may be TRBD2 (5 bases). This CDR3 is 13 amino acids long. Trimming took 2 bases from V and 6 from J, leaving 7 bases between them. Germline CDR1 MNHEY, CDR2 SVGAGI.

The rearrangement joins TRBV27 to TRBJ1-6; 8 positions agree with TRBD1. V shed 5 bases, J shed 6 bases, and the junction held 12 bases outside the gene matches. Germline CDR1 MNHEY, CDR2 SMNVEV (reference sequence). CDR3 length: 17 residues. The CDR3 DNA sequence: TGTGCCAGCAGTCGGACCCAGGGGGCGGGGGTTAATTCACCCCTCCACTTT. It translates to CASSRTQGAGVNSPLHF.

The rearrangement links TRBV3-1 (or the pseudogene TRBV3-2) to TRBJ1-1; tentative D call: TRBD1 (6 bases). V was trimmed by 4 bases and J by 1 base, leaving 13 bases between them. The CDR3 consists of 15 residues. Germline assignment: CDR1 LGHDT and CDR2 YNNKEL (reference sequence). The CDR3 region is CASSPRAQGNTEAFF. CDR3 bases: TGTGCCAGCAGCCCGAGGGCACAGGGGAACACTGAAGCTTTCTTT.

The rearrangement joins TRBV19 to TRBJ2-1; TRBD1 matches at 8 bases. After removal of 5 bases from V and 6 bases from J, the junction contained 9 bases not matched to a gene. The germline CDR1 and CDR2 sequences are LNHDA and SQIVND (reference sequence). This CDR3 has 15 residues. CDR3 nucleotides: TGTGCCAGTAGTTCTCAATCGGGACAGGCCAATGAGCAGTTCTTC. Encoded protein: CASSSQSGQANEQFF.

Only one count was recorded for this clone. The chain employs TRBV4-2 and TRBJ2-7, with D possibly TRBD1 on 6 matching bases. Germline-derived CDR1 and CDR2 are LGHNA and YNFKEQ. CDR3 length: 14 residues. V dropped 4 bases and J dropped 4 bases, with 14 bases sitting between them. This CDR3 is CASSPPLGTYEQYF. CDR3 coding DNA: TGTGCCAGCAGCCCCCCACTGGGGACATACGAGCAGTACTTC.

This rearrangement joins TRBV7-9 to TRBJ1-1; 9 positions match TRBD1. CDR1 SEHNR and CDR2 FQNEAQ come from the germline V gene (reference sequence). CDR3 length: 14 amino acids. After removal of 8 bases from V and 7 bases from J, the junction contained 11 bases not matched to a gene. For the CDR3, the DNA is TGTGCCAGCTATGGAACAGGGGGCAGTAATGAAGCTTTCTTT. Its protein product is CASYGTGGSNEAFF.

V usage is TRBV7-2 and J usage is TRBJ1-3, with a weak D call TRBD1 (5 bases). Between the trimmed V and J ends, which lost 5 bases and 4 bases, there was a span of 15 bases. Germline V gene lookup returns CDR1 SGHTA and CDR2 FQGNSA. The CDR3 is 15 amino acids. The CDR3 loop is CASSRGRAAGNTIYF. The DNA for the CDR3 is TGTGCCAGCAGCCGGGGGAGGGCGGCCGGAAACACCATATATTTT.

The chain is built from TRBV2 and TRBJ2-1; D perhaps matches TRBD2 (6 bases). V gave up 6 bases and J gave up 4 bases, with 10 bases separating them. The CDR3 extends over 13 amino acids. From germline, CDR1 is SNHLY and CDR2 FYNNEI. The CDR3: CASREGGYNEQFF. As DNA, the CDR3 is TGTGCCAGCAGGGAGGGCGGTTACAATGAGCAGTTCTTC.

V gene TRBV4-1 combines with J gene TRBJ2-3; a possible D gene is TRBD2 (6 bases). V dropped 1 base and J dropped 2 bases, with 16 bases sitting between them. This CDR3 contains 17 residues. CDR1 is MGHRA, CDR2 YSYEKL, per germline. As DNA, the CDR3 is TGCGCCAGCAGCCAAGGGGACTTCCAACCCCCCACAGATACGCAGTATTTT. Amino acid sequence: CASSQGDFQPPTDTQYF.

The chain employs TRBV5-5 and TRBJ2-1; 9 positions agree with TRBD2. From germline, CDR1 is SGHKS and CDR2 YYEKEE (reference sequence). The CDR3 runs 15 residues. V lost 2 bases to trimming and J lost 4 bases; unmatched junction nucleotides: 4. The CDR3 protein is CASSFLAGQYNEQFF. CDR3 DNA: TGTGCCAGCAGCTTTCTAGCGGGGCAATACAATGAGCAGTTCTTC. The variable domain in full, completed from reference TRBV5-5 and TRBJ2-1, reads DAGVTQSPTHLIKTRGQQVTLRCSPISGHKSVSWYQQVLGQGPQFIFQYYEKEERGRGNFPDRFSARQFPNYSSELNVNALLLGDSALYLCASSFLAGQYNEQFFGPGTRLTVL.

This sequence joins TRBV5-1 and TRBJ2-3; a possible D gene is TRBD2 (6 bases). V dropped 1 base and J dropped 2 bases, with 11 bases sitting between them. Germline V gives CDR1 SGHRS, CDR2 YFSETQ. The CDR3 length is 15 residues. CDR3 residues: CASSLLTGDTDTQYF. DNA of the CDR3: TGCGCCAGCAGCTTGTTAACGGGGGACACAGATACGCAGTATTTT. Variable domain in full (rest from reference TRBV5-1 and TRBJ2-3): KAGVTQTPRYLIKTRGQQVTLSCSPISGHRSVSWYQQTPGQGLQFLFEYFSETQRNKGNFPGRFSGRQFSNSRSEMNVSTLELGDSALYLCASSLLTGDTDTQYFGPGTRLTVL.

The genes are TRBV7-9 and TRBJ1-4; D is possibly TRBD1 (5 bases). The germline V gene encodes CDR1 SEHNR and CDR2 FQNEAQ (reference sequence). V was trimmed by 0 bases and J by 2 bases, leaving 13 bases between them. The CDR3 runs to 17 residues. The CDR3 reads CASSLARAGPTNEKLFF. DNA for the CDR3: TGTGCCAGCAGCTTAGCTCGGGCAGGGCCGACTAATGAAAAACTGTTTTTT. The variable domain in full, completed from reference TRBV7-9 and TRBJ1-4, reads DTGVSQNPRHKITKRGQNVTFRCDPISEHNRLYWYRQTLGQGPEFLTYFQNEAQLEKSRLLSDRFSAERPKGSFSTLEIQRTEQGDSAMYLCASSLARAGPTNEKLFFGSGTQLSVL.

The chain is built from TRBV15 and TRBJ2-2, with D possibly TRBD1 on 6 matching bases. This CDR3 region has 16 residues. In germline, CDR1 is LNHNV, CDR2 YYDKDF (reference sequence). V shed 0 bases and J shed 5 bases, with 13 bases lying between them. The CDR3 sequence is CATSRDPGQGTGELFF. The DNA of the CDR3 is TGTGCCACCAGCAGAGATCCAGGGCAGGGGACCGGGGAGCTGTTTTTT.